These 26 T cell receptor beta chains were all obtained from the same sample, sequenced in a study of a mutant IDH1 vaccine in newly diagnosed glioma. The sample's time point: baseline, week 1 (first vaccination visit). Treatment noted: pre-vaccination baseline after standard-of-care therapy. Repertoires were generated with immunoSEQ multiplex PCR, while TCRdb's copy carries only in-frame clones and drops some. The sample shows some 61,000 clones, just over 85% of them seen only once. The material sequenced was PBMCs, taken from a glioma patient treated with radiotherapy, temozolomide or both. These receptor sequences come from a man aged 25-45 years with glioma.

The rearrangement links TRBV7-9 to TRBJ1-5; 9 bases are shared with TRBD1. The CDR3 is made up of 16 amino acids. V shed 4 bases, J shed 6 bases, and the junction held 10 bases outside the gene matches. Germline values: CDR1 SEHNR, CDR2 FQNEAQ (reference sequence). CDR3 region: CASSYGKQGARQPQHF. As DNA, the CDR3 is TGTGCCAGCAGCTACGGGAAACAGGGGGCGCGTCAGCCCCAGCATTTT.

V and J are TRBV6-5 and TRBJ1-2, with 7 bases fitting TRBD1. V lost 5 bases and J lost 4; bases outside the gene matches: 10. This CDR3 is 15 amino acids long. Germline V lookup: CDR1 MNHEY, CDR2 SVGAGI. This chain's CDR3 is CASSQLWTGPYGYTF. The CDR3 DNA is TGTGCCAGCAGTCAGCTCTGGACAGGTCCCTATGGCTACACCTTC.

The chain has TRBV27 and TRBJ1-1; D remains ambiguous. V was clipped by 4 bases and J by 0 bases, with 9 bases between them. The V gene's germline CDR1 is MNHEY and CDR2 SMNVEV (reference sequence). This CDR3 spans 14 amino acids. The CDR3, as DNA: TGTGCCAGCAGTTCCGACACGATGAACACTGAAGCTTTCTTT. It is translated as CASSSDTMNTEAFF.

This sequence joins TRBV5-6 and TRBJ1-1; the D gene is possibly TRBD1 (5 bases). Germline V CDR1 and CDR2: SGHDT, YYEEEE. Trimming shortened V by 2 bases and J by 7 bases, and 15 bases separated the two germline ends. This CDR3 region has 14 residues. Here the CDR3 DNA reads TGTGCCAGCAGCTTTGATTTTCGGGGGGGTGAAGCTTTCTTT. It codes for CASSFDFRGGEAFF.

The rearrangement links TRBV2 to TRBJ1-4, with 9 bases matching TRBD1. Germline V gene data show CDR1 as SNHLY and CDR2 as FYNNEI. Trimming removed 5 bases from V and 5 bases from J; junction bases left unmatched: 6. The CDR3 consists of 15 residues. DNA for the CDR3: TGTGCCAGCAGTAGACAGGGGGGGATAAATGAAAAACTGTTTTTT. Amino acid sequence: CASSRQGGINEKLFF.

V usage is TRBV13 and J usage is TRBJ2-3; the D gene is possibly TRBD1 (7 bases). The CDR3 is 17 residues long. The germline gives CDR1 PRHDT, CDR2 FYEKMQ (reference sequence). Trimming pared 5 bases from V and 0 bases from J, leaving 18 bases between. CDR3 in amino acids: CASSQLAGQPSTDTQYF. Here the CDR3 DNA reads TGTGCCAGCAGCCAACTCGCGGGACAGCCTAGCACAGATACGCAGTATTTT.

This rearrangement joins TRBV7-9 to TRBJ1-5, with unresolved D. This CDR3 is 13 amino acids long. Germline CDR1 and CDR2: SEHNR and FQNEAQ (reference sequence). Between the trimmed V and J ends, which lost 5 bases and 6 bases, there was a span of 11 bases. The CDR3 bases are TGTGCCAGCAGCCCCGGTTCGGCTCAGCCCCAGCATTTT. It encodes CASSPGSAQPQHF.

The J gene is TRBJ2-3, the V gene TRBV7-8; D not certain. CDR1 and CDR2 (germline): SGHVS, FQNEAQ. This CDR3 region has 14 residues. Trimming removed 4 bases from V and 1 base from J, with 9 bases in between. CDR3 sequence (DNA): TGTGCCAGCAGCTCAACCTGGGGCACAGATACGCAGTATTTT. Translation gives CASSSTWGTDTQYF.

The chain is built from TRBV7-2 and TRBJ2-3; TRBD1 matches 9 bases. Germline trimming cut 3 bases from V and 1 base from J; bases unmatched to any gene: 11. The CDR3 runs 18 residues. CDR1 is SGHTA and CDR2 is FQGNSA in the germline V gene. The CDR3 sequence is CASSFNPQGAGGTDTQYF. The CDR3 region has the DNA TGTGCCAGCAGCTTCAATCCACAGGGGGCGGGGGGCACAGATACGCAGTATTTT.

The chain has TRBV6-6 and TRBJ1-1; D is undetermined. Germline loops: CDR1 MNHNY, CDR2 SVGAGI (reference sequence). Trimming left V 6 bases short and J 6 bases short, with 11 bases between. This CDR3 region has 12 residues. CDR3 DNA: TGTGCCAGCAGCCTAGGGTGGCCTGAAGCTTTCTTT. Translated: CASSLGWPEAFF.

This chain links TRBV2 with TRBJ1-5; D may be TRBD1 (6 bases). Between the trimmed V and J ends, which lost 8 bases and 2 bases, there was a span of 16 bases. Germline CDR1 reads SNHLY; CDR2 reads FYNNEI. The CDR3 loop spans 15 amino acids. The CDR3 nucleotides read TGTGCCAGCCGGCTTGGGACAACTCGCAATCAGCCCCAGCATTTT. Translated, it gives CASRLGTTRNQPQHF.

The chain links TRBV7-9 to TRBJ2-5, with D tentatively TRBD1 or TRBD2 (5 bases each). The germline CDR1 and CDR2 sequences are SEHNR and FQNEAQ (reference sequence). The CDR3 is made up of 14 amino acids. Trimming removed 3 bases from V and 3 bases from J, with 11 bases in between. This chain's CDR3 is CASSFQQGEETQYF. The CDR3 nucleotides are TGTGCCAGCAGCTTCCAGCAGGGAGAAGAGACCCAGTACTTC. Combining the CDR3 with reference TRBV7-9 and TRBJ2-5 gives the whole variable domain DTGVSQNPRHKITKRGQNVTFRCDPISEHNRLYWYRQTLGQGPEFLTYFQNEAQLEKSRLLSDRFSAERPKGSFSTLEIQRTEQGDSAMYLCASSFQQGEETQYFGPGTRLLVL.

The chain is built from TRBV6-1 and TRBJ1-1, with D possibly TRBD1 on 5 matching bases. With 5 bases removed from V and 4 bases from J, the gap between germline ends came to 11 bases. The CDR3 covers 13 residues. Germline V gene lookup returns CDR1 MNHNS and CDR2 SASEGT. CDR3 DNA: TGTGCCAGCAGTACCCAGGGACTCACTGAAGCTTTCTTT. Its protein is CASSTQGLTEAFF.

The genes are TRBV7-2 and TRBJ2-3; no clear D. V lost 5 bases, J lost 3 bases, and 6 bases lay in between. Germline V gene lookup returns CDR1 SGHTA and CDR2 FQGNSA. The CDR3 has 12 amino acids. The CDR3 loop is CASSAVTDTQYF. The CDR3 region has the DNA TGTGCCAGCAGCGCCGTAACAGATACGCAGTATTTT.

The chain's CDR3 is CASSQTGASTDTQYF. CDR3 nucleotides: TGTGCCAGCTCACAAACAGGGGCTAGCACAGATACGCAGTATTTT. The chain links TRBV18 to TRBJ2-3; 7 bases align to TRBD1. This CDR3 comprises 15 residues. Germline-derived CDR1 and CDR2 are KGHSH and LQKENI. V was clipped by 4 bases and J by 0 bases; unmatched bases: 4.

This chain uses TRBV5-4 with TRBJ2-6; no clear D. V was clipped by 0 bases and J by 3 bases, with 7 bases between them. This CDR3 is built from 15 residues. Germline CDR1 SGHNT, CDR2 YYREEE (reference sequence). The CDR3 spells CASSLAKGGANVLTF. Written as DNA, the CDR3 is TGTGCCAGCAGCTTGGCCAAAGGTGGGGCCAACGTCCTGACTTTC.

The chain couples TRBV19 to TRBJ2-5; D unresolved. Germline CDR1 LNHDA, CDR2 SQIVND (reference sequence). V dropped 5 bases and J dropped 2 bases, with 9 bases sitting between them. The CDR3 extends over 13 amino acids. CDR3 nucleotide sequence: TGTGCCAGTAGTCAAGACGGACAAGAGACCCAGTACTTC. Translated, it gives CASSQDGQETQYF.

The chain uses TRBV28 and TRBJ1-1, with D perhaps TRBD1 (5 bases). Trimming removed 6 bases at V and 0 bases at J, with 14 bases between. Germline CDR1 is MDHEN and CDR2 is SYDVKM. The CDR3 has 15 residues. The CDR3 here is CASRAPRGVNTEAFF. Written as DNA, the CDR3 is TGTGCCAGCAGAGCGCCCCGGGGGGTGAACACTGAAGCTTTCTTT.

As DNA, the CDR3 is TGTGCCTGGAGGGACCTATATAATTCACCCCTCCACTTT. Residues: CAWRDLYNSPLHF. V is TRBV30 and J is TRBJ1-6; D uncertain. With 3 bases removed from V and 4 bases from J, the gap between germline ends came to 7 bases. The CDR3 contains 13 residues. Germline CDR1 and CDR2: GTSNPN and SVGIG (reference sequence).

In its sample, this clone was seen a few times. The chain employs TRBV7-9 and TRBJ1-5, with 8 bases identical to TRBD1. CDR1 SEHNR and CDR2 FQNEAQ come from the germline V gene (reference sequence). The CDR3 is 14 residues long. Trimming took 4 bases from V and 6 from J; bases not matched to a gene: 5. CDR3 DNA: TGTGCCAGCAGCTCGACAGGGGACGGTCAGCCCCAGCATTTT. It yields the protein CASSSTGDGQPQHF.

CDR3 protein: CASSLWGVKRSEAFF. In nucleotides, the CDR3 is TGTGCCAGCAGCTTATGGGGTGTCAAACGGTCTGAAGCTTTCTTT. The gene calls are TRBV5-8 and TRBJ1-1; no clear D gene. Germline V gene lookup returns CDR1 SGHTS and CDR2 YDEGEE. The CDR3 is 15 residues long. V dropped 2 bases and J dropped 6 bases, with 17 bases sitting between them.

The J gene is TRBJ2-7, the V gene TRBV19, with D possibly matching TRBD1 (6 bases). The V and J ends lost 5 bases and 1 base respectively, with 18 bases between them. Germline V gene lookup returns CDR1 LNHDA and CDR2 SQIVND (reference sequence). The CDR3 runs to 16 residues. The CDR3 region has the DNA TGTGCCAGTAGTCTACCCCCGACAGGAAGGTCCTACGAGCAGTACTTC. It specifies CASSLPPTGRSYEQYF. Supplemented by reference TRBV19 and TRBJ2-7, the full variable domain reads DGGITQSPKYLFRKEGQNVTLSCEQNLNHDAMYWYRQDPGQGLRLIYYSQIVNDFQKGDIAEGYSVSREKKESFPLTVTSAQKNPTAFYLCASSLPPTGRSYEQYFGPGTRLTVT.

The chain has TRBV19 and TRBJ2-1; D is unresolved. From germline, CDR1 is LNHDA and CDR2 SQIVND (reference sequence). There are 11 residues in the CDR3. V was cut by 6 bases and J by 8 bases, with 8 bases left in between. The CDR3 DNA reads as TGTGCCAGTAGACAGAAGGATGAGCAGTTCTTC. This sequence encodes CASRQKDEQFF. The full variable domain, its missing parts supplied by reference TRBV19 and TRBJ2-1, is DGGITQSPKYLFRKEGQNVTLSCEQNLNHDAMYWYRQDPGQGLRLIYYSQIVNDFQKGDIAEGYSVSREKKESFPLTVTSAQKNPTAFYLCASRQKDEQFFGPGTRLTVL.

Only a few counts were recorded for this clone. The chain is built from TRBV28 and TRBJ1-5; D call uncertain. This CDR3 comprises 15 residues. The ends were cut back, 5 bases at V and 0 bases at J, with 11 bases in the middle. Germline values: CDR1 MDHEN, CDR2 SYDVKM. CDR3 sequence: CASSPGDNSNQPQHF. The DNA for the CDR3 is TGTGCCAGCAGTCCGGGTGATAATAGCAATCAGCCCCAGCATTTT.

V gene TRBV7-2 combines with J gene TRBJ2-2; 7 bases match TRBD1. CDR1 is SGHTA and CDR2 is FQGNSA in the germline V gene. Trimming cost V 5 bases and J 2 bases; bases outside gene matches: 5. The CDR3 extends over 15 amino acids. CDR3 nucleotide sequence: TGTGCCAGCAGCCTGGACAGGCTCAACACCGGGGAGCTGTTTTTT. Protein product: CASSLDRLNTGELFF.

The chain joins TRBV19 to TRBJ2-2; D not certain. Trimming shortened V by 7 bases and J by 5 bases, and 14 bases separated the two germline ends. CDR1 is LNHDA and CDR2 is SQIVND in the germline V gene (reference sequence). The CDR3 has 14 residues. CDR3 DNA sequence: TGTGCCAGTATGATGATGTCGGTTACCGGGGAGCTGTTTTTT. It specifies CASMMMSVTGELFF.